The 9 T cell receptor beta chains listed next were all sequenced from one sample in a study of blood T cell repertoires in COVID-19. The table came from immunoSEQ multiplex PCR; TCRdb's copy has only in-frame clones and leaves some out. The top ten clones hold roughly 9.7% of a sample with 64,000 or so clones, 65% to 80% of them seen once. The sample taken for sequencing was peripheral blood. These receptors all stem from a human donor in a cohort sampled during active COVID-19.

This clone was seen once. V usage is TRBV19 and J usage is TRBJ2-5; the D gene is possibly TRBD2 (6 bases). Looked up from germline, CDR1 is LNHDA and CDR2 is SQIVND (reference sequence). This CDR3 contains 11 residues. Trimming removed 9 bases from V and 5 bases from J, with 10 bases in between. Here the CDR3 reads CASGSSETQYF. For the CDR3, the DNA is TGTGCCAGCGGGAGTTCGGAGACCCAGTACTTC. The variable domain in full, completed from reference TRBV19 and TRBJ2-5, reads DGGITQSPKYLFRKEGQNVTLSCEQNLNHDAMYWYRQDPGQGLRLIYYSQIVNDFQKGDIAEGYSVSREKKESFPLTVTSAQKNPTAFYLCASGSSETQYFGPGTRLLVL.

The V and J genes are TRBV3-1 (or the pseudogene TRBV3-2) and TRBJ1-6; TRBD1 might be the D (6 bases). Germline CDR1 reads LGHDT; CDR2 reads YNNKEL (reference sequence). Trimming removed 1 base at V and 0 bases at J, with 10 bases between. CDR3 length: 17 residues. In DNA form, the CDR3 reads TGTGCCAGCAGCCAAGTGGGGGCCAGCTCCTATAATTCACCCCTCCACTTT. It codes for CASSQVGASSYNSPLHF.

The chain links TRBV15 to TRBJ2-3; TRBD2 might be the D (6 bases). The CDR3 spans 14 residues. The germline gives CDR1 LNHNV, CDR2 YYDKDF (reference sequence). Trimming took 4 bases from V and 1 from J, leaving 9 bases between them. The CDR3 loop is CATSKGGGTDTQYF. The CDR3 region has the DNA TGTGCCACCAGCAAAGGAGGGGGCACAGATACGCAGTATTTT.

The sample holds many counts of this clone. The chain has TRBV5-1 and TRBJ1-1; 8 nucleotides line up with TRBD1. CDR1 and CDR2 (germline): SGHRS, YFSETQ. This CDR3 region has 14 residues. V dropped 4 bases and J dropped 4; count of bases not matched to a gene: 6. The CDR3 region is CASSDRGGGTEAFF. The DNA of the CDR3 is TGCGCCAGCAGCGACAGGGGCGGAGGCACTGAAGCTTTCTTT.

The rearrangement joins TRBV2 to TRBJ1-5; D gene unclear. The CDR3 totals 13 residues. Germline loops: CDR1 SNHLY, CDR2 FYNNEI. Trimming removed 7 bases from V and 5 bases from J, with 12 bases in between. Here the CDR3 reads CASNPDRDQPQHF. The CDR3 nucleotides read TGTGCCAGCAACCCCGACCGGGATCAGCCCCAGCATTTT.

This clone appeared once. The genes are TRBV6-2 or TRBV6-3 and TRBJ2-1; TRBD2 agrees at 8 bases. CDR1 MNHEY and CDR2 SVGEGT come from the germline V gene. This CDR3 is built from 17 residues. J lost 4 bases, V lost 2 bases, and 10 bases had no gene match. The CDR3 nucleotides read TGTGCCAGCAGTTACCCTCCGGGGGCGGGAGGATACAATGAGCAGTTCTTC. It encodes CASSYPPGAGGYNEQFF.

The chain joins TRBV19 to TRBJ2-7, with TRBD1 identical over 11 bases. The germline V gene has CDR1 LNHDA and CDR2 SQIVND (reference sequence). The CDR3 totals 15 residues. With V trimmed by 4 bases and J by 9 bases, 11 bases remained unmatched. The DNA of the CDR3 is TGTGCCAGTAGTACGACCTACGGACAGGGGGCGTCGCAGTACTTC. The encoded protein is CASSTTYGQGASQYF. The full variable domain, with the rest looked up from reference TRBV19 and TRBJ2-7, is DGGITQSPKYLFRKEGQNVTLSCEQNLNHDAMYWYRQDPGQGLRLIYYSQIVNDFQKGDIAEGYSVSREKKESFPLTVTSAQKNPTAFYLCASSTTYGQGASQYFGPGTRLTVT.

The chain uses TRBV27 and TRBJ2-7; perhaps TRBD1 as D (5 bases). The CDR3 has 14 amino acids. Germline V gives CDR1 MNHEY, CDR2 SMNVEV (reference sequence). The V gene lost 4 bases and the J gene lost 3 bases, with 13 bases spanning the gap. The CDR3 bases are TGTGCCAGCAGTTCTTATCGACAGAACTACGAGCAGTACTTC. Translating it yields CASSSYRQNYEQYF.

V gene TRBV21-1 combines with J gene TRBJ2-3; the D call of TRBD2 is as the table states it, not checked on the DNA. TRBV21-1 is flagged as a pseudogene. The CDR3 has 17 amino acids. As DNA, the CDR3 is TGTGCCAGCAGCAAATGCGGGACTAGCGGGAGGACAGATACGCAGTATTTT. Translated, it gives CASSKCGTSGRTDTQYF.